The rows below give T cell receptor beta chains drawn from one sample of a study of cytomegalovirus exposure and HLA in healthy donors. Clones were sequenced by immunoSEQ multiplex PCR, and TCRdb holds only the in-frame ones, with some missing. Altogether 73,000 or so clones are present, 70% to 90% being singletons, with the ten largest covering approximately 7%. Sequenced: PBMCs. Every receptor here comes from a human donor in good health. Both conserved end residues are part of each CDR3. Each record gives: V gene, J gene, D gene, CDR3 protein, CDR3 DNA. The D gene is left open where the match is weak.

v_gene: TRBV5-1; j_gene: TRBJ1-2; d_gene: NA; CDR3aa: CASSLGLRGDYGYTF; CDR3nt: TGCGCCAGCAGCTTGGGACTCAGGGGCGACTATGGCTACACCTTC
v_gene: TRBV6-5; j_gene: TRBJ1-2; d_gene: NA; CDR3aa: CASSPLPQGNYGYTF; CDR3nt: TGTGCCAGCAGTCCTTTGCCTCAGGGAAATTACGGCTACACCTTC
v_gene: TRBV28; j_gene: TRBJ2-7; d_gene: TRBD1; CDR3aa: CASSLGTALGEQYF; CDR3nt: TGTGCCAGCAGTTTAGGGACAGCCCTCGGGGAGCAGTACTTC
v_gene: TRBV5-1; j_gene: TRBJ1-3; d_gene: TRBD1; CDR3aa: CASSLSPGQGEYTIYF; CDR3nt: TGCGCCAGCAGCCTCAGTCCAGGACAGGGGGAATACACCATATATTTT
v_gene: TRBV6-1; j_gene: TRBJ1-6; d_gene: NA; CDR3aa: CASRSPQNSPLHF; CDR3nt: TGTGCCAGCAGGAGTCCGCAAAATTCACCCCTCCACTTT
v_gene: TRBV2; j_gene: TRBJ1-1; d_gene: TRBD1; CDR3aa: CASSSPGQGRTEAFF; CDR3nt: TGTGCCAGCAGTTCACCGGGACAGGGGAGGACTGAAGCTTTCTTT
v_gene: TRBV5-6; j_gene: TRBJ1-2; d_gene: TRBD1; CDR3aa: CASSPGQGARGYTF; CDR3nt: TGTGCCAGCAGTCCGGGACAGGGGGCGCGAGGCTACACCTTC
v_gene: TRBV7-8; j_gene: TRBJ1-2; d_gene: NA; CDR3aa: CASSRTGNKAGYGYTF; CDR3nt: TGTGCCAGCAGCAGAACCGGGAACAAGGCGGGCTATGGCTACACCTTC
v_gene: TRBV6-6; j_gene: TRBJ2-5; d_gene: NA; CDR3aa: CASNRTPGLETQYF; CDR3nt: TGTGCCAGCAACCGGACCCCGGGGTTGGAGACCCAGTACTTC
v_gene: TRBV28; j_gene: TRBJ2-1; d_gene: NA; CDR3aa: CASSSNNEQFF; CDR3nt: TGTGCCAGCAGTTCCAATAATGAGCAGTTCTTC